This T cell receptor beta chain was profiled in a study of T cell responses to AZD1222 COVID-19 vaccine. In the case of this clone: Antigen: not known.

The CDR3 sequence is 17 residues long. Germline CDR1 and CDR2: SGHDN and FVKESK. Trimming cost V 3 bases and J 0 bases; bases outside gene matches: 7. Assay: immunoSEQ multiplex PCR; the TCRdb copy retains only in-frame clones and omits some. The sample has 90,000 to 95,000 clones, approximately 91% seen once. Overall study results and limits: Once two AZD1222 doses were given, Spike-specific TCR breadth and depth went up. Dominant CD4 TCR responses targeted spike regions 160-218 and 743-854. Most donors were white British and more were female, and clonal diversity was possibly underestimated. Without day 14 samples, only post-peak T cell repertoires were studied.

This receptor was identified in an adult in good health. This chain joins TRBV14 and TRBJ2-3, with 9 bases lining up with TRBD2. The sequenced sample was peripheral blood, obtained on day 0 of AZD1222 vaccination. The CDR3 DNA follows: TGTGCCAGCAGCCAGCTAGCGGGGTCCACTAGCACAGATACGCAGTATTTT. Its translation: CASSQLAGSTSTDTQYF.